This T cell receptor (beta chain) was sequenced during a study of CD4 T cells in relation to SARS-CoV-2 and coronaviruses (dated by TCRdb to the early 2020s). Regarding the complete study: The ViraFEST assay cultured PBMCs with antigen for roughly 10 days, then sequenced TCR beta CDR3s to find antigen-specific clonal expansions. At the level of individual TCR clonotypes, the study evaluated whether memory CD4+ T cells crossreact between the spike proteins of SARS-CoV-2 and those of common cold coronaviruses. Using patient-derived lymphoblastoid cell lines, the shared crossreactive spike epitopes were mapped to their HLA restriction. The negative reference condition was either a culture with an HIV-1 Nef peptide pool or a culture with no peptide. The Adaptive Biotechnologies TCR-sequencing kit was used to sequence samples from a few pre-COVID donors and the naive versus memory experiments, while other data came from Illumina-based sequencing. Expansion assays from other donors in the study were sequenced with a different, Illumina-based TCR-beta assay.

CD4+ T cells from unexposed donors were collected before the COVID-19 pandemic (2011-2018). Following 10 days of culture, the EasySep CD4+ T cell isolation kit was used to isolate CD4+ T cells. As cell numbers permitted, CD4+ T cells from unexposed donors were tested for reactivity to SARS-CoV-2 S and N and to four common cold coronavirus spike pools. About 2 million PBMCs per well were cultured in IMDM with roughly 5.5% human AB serum and 8.5 to 10 IU/ml IL-2. Half of the culture medium was replaced with fresh IL-2-containing medium on days 3 and 7. In general, every peptide culture condition was set up in three replicate wells. Leukapheresis product for the unexposed donors was bought commercially. PBMCs were isolated from leukapheresis product or whole blood by Ficoll-Paque PLUS gradient centrifugation. PBMCs were either cryopreserved at -140°C or used fresh in the expansion assay. The QIAamp Micro DNA Kit was used to extract genomic DNA from the CD4+ T cells.

The investigation overall reported the following: Crossreactivity analysis centred on spike protein, so crossreactivity against other viral proteins was not assessed. Crossreactive clones showed significantly weaker SARS-CoV-2-driven expansion than monoreactive clones, consistent with antigenic imprinting. No donor contributed both pre-pandemic and post-infection samples, which limited tracing the source of pre-existing responses. The study was limited by small numbers of patients and tested TCRs. Memory CD4+ clonotypes crossrecognizing SARS-CoV-2 and at least one common cold coronavirus spike were found in 60% to 75% of donors.

Library creation used the immunoSEQ multiplex PCR assay. On the study's bioinformatics: During preprocessing, nonproductive sequences were removed, as were CDR3s that did not start with C, did not end with F or W, or were shorter than 7 amino acids. Antigen-specific clonotypes were called with the MANAFEST web app on the basis of expansion relative to the reference and to other culture wells. To be counted as positive, a clone had to show significant expansion compared with the reference culture, at an FDR below 0.05, in 2 of 3 replicate wells. Positive clones also required significant expansion versus all other tandem wells and an odds ratio above 5. CDR3 homology was measured as pairwise Levenshtein distance, computed with the stringdist R package after trimming three terminal residues from each end. The source is immuneACCESS, and TCRdb retained only in-frame sequences with V and J called. Part of the clones is not carried over; for the studies checked, unresolved V genes explain less than half of this, and the remainder is unexplained. Clone size and the V and J calls come from that table; the DNA yielded D and trimming. This sample lists about 25,000 clones; 75% were detected once. The leading ten clones occupy 10% to 15% of the sample.

Deletion took 3 bases off V and 7 bases off J, with a span of 15 bases between the germline ends. Inclusive of the bounding cysteine and phenylalanine, the CDR3 is 14 residues long. Only the CDR3 DNA stays, 42 bases, in frame from base 1. The germline V gene specifies MGHRA as CDR1 and YSYEKL as CDR2. Remarks on this clone: Its target antigen remains unknown. No base quality information exists; no much larger clone differs at one position.

The sample was CD4+ T cells from PBMCs, cultured in vitro. The sequence came from a human donor in good health. The chain uses TRBV4-1 and TRBJ2-5; the D gene could be either TRBD1 or TRBD2, each agreeing at 5 bases. The DNA sequence is as follows: TGCGCCAGCAGCCACCCGGGACGATCCGGGACCCAGTACTTC. Its protein is CASSHPGRSGTQYF.